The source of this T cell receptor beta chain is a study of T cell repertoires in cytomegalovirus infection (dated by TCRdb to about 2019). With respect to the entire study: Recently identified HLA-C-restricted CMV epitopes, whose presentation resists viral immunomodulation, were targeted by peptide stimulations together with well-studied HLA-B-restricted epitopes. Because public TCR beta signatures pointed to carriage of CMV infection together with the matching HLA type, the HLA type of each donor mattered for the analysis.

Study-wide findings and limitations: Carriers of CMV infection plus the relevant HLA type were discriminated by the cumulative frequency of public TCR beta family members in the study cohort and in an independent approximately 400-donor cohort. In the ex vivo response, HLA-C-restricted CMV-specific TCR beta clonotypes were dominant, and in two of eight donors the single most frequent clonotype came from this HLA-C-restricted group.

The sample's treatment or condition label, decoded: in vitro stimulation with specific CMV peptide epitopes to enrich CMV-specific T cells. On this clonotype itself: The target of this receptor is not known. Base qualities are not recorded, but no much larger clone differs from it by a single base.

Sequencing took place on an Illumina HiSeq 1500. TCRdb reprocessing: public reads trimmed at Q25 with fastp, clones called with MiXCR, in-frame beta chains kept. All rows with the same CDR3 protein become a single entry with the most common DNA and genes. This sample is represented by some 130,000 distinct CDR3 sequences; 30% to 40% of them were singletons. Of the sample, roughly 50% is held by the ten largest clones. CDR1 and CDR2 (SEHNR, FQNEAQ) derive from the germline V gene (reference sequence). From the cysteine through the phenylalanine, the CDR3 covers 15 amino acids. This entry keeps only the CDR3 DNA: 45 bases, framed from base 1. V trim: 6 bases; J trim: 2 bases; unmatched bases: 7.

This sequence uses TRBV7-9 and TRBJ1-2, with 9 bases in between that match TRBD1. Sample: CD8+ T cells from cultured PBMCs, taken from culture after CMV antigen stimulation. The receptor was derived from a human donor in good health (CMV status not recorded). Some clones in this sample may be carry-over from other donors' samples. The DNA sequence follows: TGTGCCAGCAGTTCCGCCGGGACAGGGAACTATGGCTACACCTTC. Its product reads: CASSSAGTGNYGYTF.